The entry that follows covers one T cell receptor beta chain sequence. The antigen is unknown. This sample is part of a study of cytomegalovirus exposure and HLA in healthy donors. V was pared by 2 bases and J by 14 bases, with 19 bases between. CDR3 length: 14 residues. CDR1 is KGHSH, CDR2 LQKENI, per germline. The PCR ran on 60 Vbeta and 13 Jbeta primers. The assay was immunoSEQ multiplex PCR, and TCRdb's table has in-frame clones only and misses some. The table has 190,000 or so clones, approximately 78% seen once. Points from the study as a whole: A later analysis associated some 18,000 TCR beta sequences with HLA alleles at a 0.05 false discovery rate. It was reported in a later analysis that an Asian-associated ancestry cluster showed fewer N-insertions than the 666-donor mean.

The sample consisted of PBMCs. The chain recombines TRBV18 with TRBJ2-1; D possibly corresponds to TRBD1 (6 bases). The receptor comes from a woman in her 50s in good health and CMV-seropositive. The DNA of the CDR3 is TGTGCCAGCTCACCAGTAGAGGGGTCCCACAGGGAGTTCTTC. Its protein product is CASSPVEGSHREFF.